Here is one T cell receptor (beta chain) with its context. The antigen is unknown. Other DNA sequences from this sample encode an identical CDR3 as well. These data belong to a study of shared clonotypes between healthy human individuals. Regarding the study as a whole: For naive CD4 cells, roughly 5.5% of clonotypes were shared across four donors. Deeper or shallower sequencing was expected to change how clonotypes are shared among donors.

The V end was cut by 11 bases, the J end by 5 bases, with 8 bases between. This CDR3 has 10 amino acids. Germline CDR1 and CDR2: MNHNY and SVGAGI (reference sequence). Naive CD8 populations comprised CD45RO-negative cells positively selected for CCR7, excluding terminally differentiated effector memory CD45RA+ cells. None of the donors, who were healthy HIV-negative adults, had recently had acute infections or vaccinations. Assay runs were performed at deep level. Clones were read by immunoSEQ multiplex PCR, and TCRdb kept only the in-frame ones, dropping some. The sample holds around 580,000 clones, 95% to 98% seen once.

Material for sequencing was naive CD8+ T cells sorted from blood. V usage is TRBV6-6 and J usage is TRBJ2-3; D is possibly TRBD2 (5 bases). This TCR was sampled from a man between 25 and 39 years old in good health. CDR3 amino acids: CASRGDTQYF. As DNA, the CDR3 is TGTGCCTCCCGGGGAGATACGCAGTATTTT.